The T cell receptor beta chain under discussion was sequenced for a study of T-cell reconstitution after alpha-beta-depleted transplantation in children. As for this clonotype: Its antigen is still unknown.

Whole-study results and caveats: Fresh T-cell production supplied most of the T-cell counts and diversity seen one year after transplant. Several hundred rapidly expanded clones from non-depleted graft cells reportedly supplied alpha-beta T cells about two months post-transplant.

TCRbeta library preparation incorporated unique molecular identifiers. One entry per CDR3 protein, called by TCRdb with MiXCR from the PCR reads. Among 540,000 or so distinct CDR3 sequences listed, around 23% were seen once. The CDR3 totals 16 residues. V was trimmed by 5 bases and J by 4 bases, leaving 18 bases between them. Germline V gene data show CDR1 as MNHEY and CDR2 as SMNVEV (reference sequence). The rearrangement joins TRBV27 to TRBJ1-5; no clear D gene. Material: PBMCs, mostly from graft donor cells, obtained 360 days after TCRalphabeta/CD19-depleted stem cell transplant. The receptor comes from a boy less than two years old who had a stem cell transplant for acute myeloid leukemia, so the T cells may come from the graft donor. CDR3 nucleotide sequence: TGTGCCAGCAGTATGGGCCCTGACCCGGGAAATCAGCCCCAGCATTTT. Protein sequence: CASSMGPDPGNQPQHF.